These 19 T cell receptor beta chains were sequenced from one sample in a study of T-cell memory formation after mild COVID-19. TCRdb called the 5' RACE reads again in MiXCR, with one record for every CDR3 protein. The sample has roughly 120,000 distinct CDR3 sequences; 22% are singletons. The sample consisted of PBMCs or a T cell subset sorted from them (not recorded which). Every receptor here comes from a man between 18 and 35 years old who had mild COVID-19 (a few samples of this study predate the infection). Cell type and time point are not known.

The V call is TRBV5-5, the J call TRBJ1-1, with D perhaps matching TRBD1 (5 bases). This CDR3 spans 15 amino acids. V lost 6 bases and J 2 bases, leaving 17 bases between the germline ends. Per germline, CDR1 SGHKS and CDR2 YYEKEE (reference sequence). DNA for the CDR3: TGTGCCAGCACCGCCGTGGGGCACCAAAACACTGAAGCTTTCTTT. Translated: CASTAVGHQNTEAFF.

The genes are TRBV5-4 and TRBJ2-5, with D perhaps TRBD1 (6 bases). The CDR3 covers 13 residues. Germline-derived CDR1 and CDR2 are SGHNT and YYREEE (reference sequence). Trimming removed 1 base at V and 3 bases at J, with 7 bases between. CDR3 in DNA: TGTGCCAGCAGCTTGTGGACAGAAGAGACCCAGTACTTC. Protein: CASSLWTEETQYF.

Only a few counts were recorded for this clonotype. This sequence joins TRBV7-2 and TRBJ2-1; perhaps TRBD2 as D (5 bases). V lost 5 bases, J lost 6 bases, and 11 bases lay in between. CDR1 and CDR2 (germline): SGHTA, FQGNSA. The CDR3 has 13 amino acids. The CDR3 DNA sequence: TGTGCCAGCAGCCTTACGGAGGTCAATGAGCAGTTCTTC. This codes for CASSLTEVNEQFF.

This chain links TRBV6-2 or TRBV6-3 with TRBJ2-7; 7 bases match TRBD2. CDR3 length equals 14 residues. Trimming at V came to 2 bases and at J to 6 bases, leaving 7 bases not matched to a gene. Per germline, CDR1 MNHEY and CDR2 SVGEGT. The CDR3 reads CASSYAGEHREQYF. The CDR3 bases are TGTGCCAGCAGTTACGCGGGGGAGCACCGCGAGCAGTACTTC.

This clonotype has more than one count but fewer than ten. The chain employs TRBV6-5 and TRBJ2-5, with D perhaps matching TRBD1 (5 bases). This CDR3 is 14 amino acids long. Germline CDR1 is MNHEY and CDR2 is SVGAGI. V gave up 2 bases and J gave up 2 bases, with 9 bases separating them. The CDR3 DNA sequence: TGTGCCAGCAGTTACCACCAGGGTCAAGAGACCCAGTACTTC. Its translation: CASSYHQGQETQYF.

CDR3 nucleotides: TGTGCCAGCAGTTACCCTATCGAGGGGGACTCCCTCTCCTACAATGAGCAGTTCTTC. Translating it yields CASSYPIEGDSLSYNEQFF. The chain recombines TRBV6-2 or TRBV6-3 with TRBJ2-1; TRBD1 or TRBD2 may be the D gene (6 bases each). This CDR3 contains 19 residues. The V and J ends lost 2 bases and 0 bases respectively, with 20 bases between them. Germline V gene lookup returns CDR1 MNHEY and CDR2 SVGEGT.

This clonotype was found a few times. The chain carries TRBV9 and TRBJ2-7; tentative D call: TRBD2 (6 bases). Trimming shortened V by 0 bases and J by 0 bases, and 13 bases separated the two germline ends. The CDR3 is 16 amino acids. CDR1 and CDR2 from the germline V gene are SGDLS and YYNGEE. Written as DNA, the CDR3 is TGTGCCAGCAGCGTAGGGGGGGACGCGAGCTCCTACGAGCAGTACTTC. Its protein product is CASSVGGDASSYEQYF.

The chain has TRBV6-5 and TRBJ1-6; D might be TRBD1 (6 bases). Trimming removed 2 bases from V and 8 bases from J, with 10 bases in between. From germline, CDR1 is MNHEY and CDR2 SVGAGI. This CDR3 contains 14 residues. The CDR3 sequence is CASSYGGADSPLHF. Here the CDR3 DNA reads TGTGCCAGCAGTTACGGGGGCGCAGATTCACCCCTCCACTTT.

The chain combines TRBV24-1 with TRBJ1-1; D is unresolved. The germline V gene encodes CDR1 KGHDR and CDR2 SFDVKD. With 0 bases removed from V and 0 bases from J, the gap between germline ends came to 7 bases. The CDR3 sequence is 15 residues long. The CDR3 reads CATSDLFALNTEAFF. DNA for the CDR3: TGTGCCACCAGTGATTTGTTCGCGTTGAACACTGAAGCTTTCTTT.

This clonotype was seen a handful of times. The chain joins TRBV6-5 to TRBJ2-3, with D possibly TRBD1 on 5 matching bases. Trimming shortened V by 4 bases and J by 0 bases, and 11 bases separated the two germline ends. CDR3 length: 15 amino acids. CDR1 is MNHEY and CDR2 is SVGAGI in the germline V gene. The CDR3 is CASSSDTSSTDTQYF. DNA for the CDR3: TGTGCCAGCAGTTCGGACACCTCTAGCACAGATACGCAGTATTTT.

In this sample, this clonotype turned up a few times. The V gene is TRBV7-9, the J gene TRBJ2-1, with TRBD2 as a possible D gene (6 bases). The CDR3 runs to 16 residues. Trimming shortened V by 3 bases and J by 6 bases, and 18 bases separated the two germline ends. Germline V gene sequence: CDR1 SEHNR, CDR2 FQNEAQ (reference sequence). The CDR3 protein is CASSFGTGSPVNEQFF. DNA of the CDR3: TGTGCCAGCAGCTTCGGGACTGGATCGCCCGTCAATGAGCAGTTCTTC. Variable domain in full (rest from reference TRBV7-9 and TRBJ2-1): DTGVSQNPRHKITKRGQNVTFRCDPISEHNRLYWYRQTLGQGPEFLTYFQNEAQLEKSRLLSDRFSAERPKGSFSTLEIQRTEQGDSAMYLCASSFGTGSPVNEQFFGPGTRLTVL.

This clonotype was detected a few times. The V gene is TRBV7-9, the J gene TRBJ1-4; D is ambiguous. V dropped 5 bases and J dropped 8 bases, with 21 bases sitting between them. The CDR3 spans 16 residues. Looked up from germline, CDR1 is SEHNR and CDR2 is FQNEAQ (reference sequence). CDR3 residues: CASSPILGGIPEKLFF. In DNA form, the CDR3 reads TGTGCCAGCAGCCCAATACTCGGAGGGATCCCAGAAAAACTGTTTTTT.

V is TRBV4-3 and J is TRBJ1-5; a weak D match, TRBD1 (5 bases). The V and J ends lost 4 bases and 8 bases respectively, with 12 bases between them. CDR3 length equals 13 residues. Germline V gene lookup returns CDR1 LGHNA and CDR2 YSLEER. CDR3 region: CASSPQGREPQHF. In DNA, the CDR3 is TGCGCCAGCAGCCCGCAGGGAAGGGAGCCCCAGCATTTT.

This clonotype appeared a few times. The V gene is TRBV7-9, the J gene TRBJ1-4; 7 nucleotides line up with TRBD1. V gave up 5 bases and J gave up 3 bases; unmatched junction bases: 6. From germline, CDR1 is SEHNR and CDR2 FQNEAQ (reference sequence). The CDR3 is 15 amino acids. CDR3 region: CASSRDSSSNEKLFF. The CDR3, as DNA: TGTGCCAGCAGCCGGGACAGCTCATCTAATGAAAAACTGTTTTTT. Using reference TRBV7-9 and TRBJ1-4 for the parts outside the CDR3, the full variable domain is DTGVSQNPRHKITKRGQNVTFRCDPISEHNRLYWYRQTLGQGPEFLTYFQNEAQLEKSRLLSDRFSAERPKGSFSTLEIQRTEQGDSAMYLCASSRDSSSNEKLFFGSGTQLSVL.

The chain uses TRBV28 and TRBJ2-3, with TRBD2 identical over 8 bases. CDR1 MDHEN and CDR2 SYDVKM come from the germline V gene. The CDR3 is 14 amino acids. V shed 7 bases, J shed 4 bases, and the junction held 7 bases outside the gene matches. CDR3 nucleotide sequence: TGTGCCAGCATCCGCGGGGGGAGAGCAGATACGCAGTATTTT. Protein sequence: CASIRGGRADTQYF.

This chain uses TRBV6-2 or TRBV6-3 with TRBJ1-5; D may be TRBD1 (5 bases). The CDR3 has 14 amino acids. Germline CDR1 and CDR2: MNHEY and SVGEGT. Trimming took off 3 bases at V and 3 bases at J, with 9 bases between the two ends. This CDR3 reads CASSYRGDNQPQHF. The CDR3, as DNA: TGTGCCAGCAGTTATCGGGGGGACAATCAGCCCCAGCATTTT.

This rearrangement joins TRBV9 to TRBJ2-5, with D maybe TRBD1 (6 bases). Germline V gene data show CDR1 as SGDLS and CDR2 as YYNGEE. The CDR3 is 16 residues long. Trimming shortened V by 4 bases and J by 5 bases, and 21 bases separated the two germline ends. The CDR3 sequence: CASSPRDGGDAETQYF. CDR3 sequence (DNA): TGTGCCAGCAGCCCGCGTGATGGGGGCGATGCGGAGACCCAGTACTTC.

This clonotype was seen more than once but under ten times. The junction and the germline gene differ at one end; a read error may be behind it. The CDR3: CASSSGPEAFF. CDR3 DNA: TGTGCCAGCAGCTCAGGGCCTGAGGCTTTCTTT. V usage is TRBV7-9 and J usage is TRBJ1-1, with a possible D match to TRBD1 (5 bases). CDR1 SEHNR and CDR2 FQNEAQ come from the germline V gene (reference sequence). CDR3 size: 11 residues.

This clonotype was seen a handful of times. The CDR3 loop is CASSLFWGGVYGYTF. In DNA form, the CDR3 reads TGTGCCAGCAGCTTGTTCTGGGGAGGGGTCTATGGCTACACCTTC. This chain links TRBV5-4 with TRBJ1-2, with D possibly TRBD1 on 5 matching bases. The germline gives CDR1 SGHNT, CDR2 YYREEE (reference sequence). Trimming shortened V by 1 base and J by 4 bases, and 14 bases separated the two germline ends. The CDR3 sequence is 15 residues long.